This TCR beta chain is drawn from a study of T cell repertoires in cytomegalovirus infection. As for the study in general: Indicated by public TCR beta signatures were CMV infection and matching HLA type.

CDR1 MNHEY and CDR2 SVGEGT come from the germline V gene. The CDR3 sequence is 16 residues long. Trimming removed 4 bases from V and 1 base from J; junction bases left unmatched: 8. TCRdb re-derived calls from the reads in MiXCR, one entry per CDR3 protein. The sample contains 60,000 to 80,000 distinct CDR3 sequences, around 21% of which appear only once. This clonotype is a singleton in its sample. Its antigen is currently unknown. Study-level points and caveats: Carriers of CMV plus the relevant HLA were identified by cumulative public TCR beta family frequency. Ex vivo responses were dominated by HLA-C-restricted CMV-specific TCR beta clonotypes.

The sequence was obtained from a human donor in good health (CMV status not recorded). Some clones in this sample may be carry-over from other donors' samples. This rearrangement joins TRBV6-2 or TRBV6-3 to TRBJ2-5, with 8 bases fitting TRBD2. The sequenced sample was CD8+ T cells from cultured PBMCs, obtained from culture after CMV antigen stimulation. The CDR3 reads CASSWFSGVPQETQYF. Here the CDR3 DNA reads TGTGCCAGCAGTTGGTTTAGCGGGGTTCCCCAAGAGACCCAGTACTTC.